This T cell receptor (beta chain) was observed in a study of T cell repertoires in cytomegalovirus infection. Across the study: CMV infection and matching HLA type were both indicated by public TCR beta signatures.

Via MiXCR, TCRdb re-called the reads, giving one row per CDR3 protein. The sample contains nearly 550,000 distinct CDR3 sequences, approximately 16% of which appear only once. Ten or more counts support this clonotype. This clonotype was sampled from a human donor in good health (CMV status not recorded). Some clones in this sample may be carry-over from other donors' samples. The sequencing sample was made of CD8+ T cells from PBMCs.

CDR3 bases: TGTGCCAGCAGCTTAGTTCCAATGCCAGATACGCAGTATTTT. It is translated as CASSLVPMPDTQYF. The chain links TRBV7-9 to TRBJ2-3; D not certain. This CDR3 is 14 amino acids long. The germline V gene has CDR1 SEHNR and CDR2 FQNEAQ (reference sequence). V was shortened by 1 base and J by 4 bases, with 9 bases between the two germline ends.